This T cell receptor (beta chain) was sequenced in a study of Graves' ophthalmopathy and Graves' hyperthyroidism. RNA transcripts provided the template for amplifying TCR beta CDR3 regions. First-round RT-PCR relied on HTBI primers, and a second-round multiplex PCR came next. MiXCR, applied by TCRdb to the multiplex PCR reads, yields one record per CDR3 protein. The sample lists 1 million to 1.3 million distinct CDR3 sequences, 35% to 45% occurring once. With 1 base removed from V and 2 bases from J, the gap between germline ends came to 12 bases. Germline V CDR1 and CDR2: SGHVS, FQNEAQ. This CDR3 is built from 16 residues. This clonotype was observed a handful of times. Its target is not known. Study results and caveats: As the model predicted ophthalmopathy progression, it achieved a sensitivity of roughly 69% and a specificity of roughly 73%.

The sample taken for sequencing was peripheral blood or thyroid tissue (not recorded which). This clonotype was obtained from an adult man with Graves' hyperthyroidism. The chain has TRBV7-8 and TRBJ1-3, with D hard to call. CDR3 DNA: TGTGCCAGCAGCTTAGGATTGCAGCTGACTGGAAACACCATATATTTT. It specifies CASSLGLQLTGNTIYF.